This note documents a single TCR beta chain sequence. Generated by immunoSEQ multiplex PCR, the TCRdb table keeps only in-frame clones and is missing some. The sample has 130,000 or so clones, roughly 93% seen once; the top ten hold approximately 3.1%. This sample stems from a study of T cell responses to AZD1222 COVID-19 vaccine. The clonotype comes from an adult in good health. The material was peripheral blood, obtained on day 0 of AZD1222 vaccination.

This CDR3 reads CASSRGTDYEQYF. CDR3 DNA sequence: TGTGCCAGCAGCCGGGGGACAGACTACGAGCAGTACTTC. V gene TRBV7-3 combines with J gene TRBJ2-7, with a possible D match to TRBD1 (7 bases). CDR1 and CDR2 from the germline V gene are SGHTA and FQGTGA. V lost 5 bases and J 3 bases, leaving 11 bases between the germline ends. CDR3 length: 13 residues.